These 4 T cell receptor beta chains were all obtained from the same sample, sequenced in a study of T cell responses to AZD1222 COVID-19 vaccine. Sequencing used immunoSEQ multiplex PCR; TCRdb keeps in-frame clones, though not all of them. The table has 75,000 to 100,000 clones, more than 80% seen once. The sequencing used peripheral blood, collected on day 0 of AZD1222 vaccination. The receptors derive from an adult in good health.

This chain connects TRBV18 to TRBJ1-1; 7 nucleotides align to TRBD1. Germline CDR1 and CDR2: KGHSH and LQKENI. Losses at the gene ends were 4 bases for V and 1 base for J; bases not matched to a gene: 6. This CDR3 has 15 residues. CDR3 region: CASSHTDRRNTEAFF. As DNA, the CDR3 is TGTGCCAGCTCACATACGGACAGGAGGAACACTGAAGCTTTCTTT. Looking up the rest from reference TRBV18 and TRBJ1-1 gives the full variable domain: NAGVMQNPRHLVRRRGQEARLRCSPMKGHSHVYWYRQLPEEGLKFMVYLQKENIIDESGMPKERFSAEFPKEGPSILRIQQVVRGDSAAYFCASSHTDRRNTEAFFGQGTRLTVV.

The chain carries TRBV18 and TRBJ1-3, with D tentatively TRBD1 (5 bases). The V end was cut by 2 bases, the J end by 2 bases, with 7 bases between. The CDR3 sequence is 14 residues long. Germline CDR1 reads KGHSH; CDR2 reads LQKENI. CDR3 DNA: TGTGCCAGCTCACCAACGACAGCTGGAAACACCATATATTTT. Residues: CASSPTTAGNTIYF. Full variable domain (outside the CDR3, taken from reference TRBV18 and TRBJ1-3): NAGVMQNPRHLVRRRGQEARLRCSPMKGHSHVYWYRQLPEEGLKFMVYLQKENIIDESGMPKERFSAEFPKEGPSILRIQQVVRGDSAAYFCASSPTTAGNTIYFGEGSWLTVV.

The chain carries TRBV4-1 and TRBJ1-1; TRBD1 might be the D (5 bases). Trimming stripped 3 bases from V and 0 bases from J, with 20 bases between. CDR1 is MGHRA, CDR2 YSYEKL, per germline. The CDR3 length is 18 residues. The DNA of the CDR3 is TGCGCCAGCAGCCACCCGAATCCGGGACGCCACATGAACACTGAAGCTTTCTTT. Translating gives CASSHPNPGRHMNTEAFF.

The chain uses TRBV6-5 and TRBJ1-3, with D unresolved. Germline V gives CDR1 MNHEY, CDR2 SVGAGI. The CDR3 is 15 residues long. Deletions cut 0 bases from V and 0 bases from J, with 6 bases between. The CDR3 bases are TGTGCCAGCAGTTACTCAGCGATCTCTGGAAACACCATATATTTT. It is translated as CASSYSAISGNTIYF.